This TCR beta chain was documented in a study of identical twins. TCRdb re-analysed the 5' RACE reads in MiXCR, keeping a single row per CDR3 protein. The sample lists some 760,000 distinct CDR3 sequences, about 20% seen once, with about an eighth in the top ten. This clonotype was seen only a few times. From germline, CDR1 is DFQATT and CDR2 SNEGSKA (reference sequence). The CDR3 extends over 13 amino acids. Trimming stripped 5 bases from V and 2 bases from J, with 12 bases between. The sample also formed part of further work on T cells expressing NK-cell markers. That study reports: With an anti-gamma-delta TCR antibody, sorting in several experiments was kept to alpha-beta TCR T cells.

The chain has TRBV20-1 and TRBJ1-2; possibly TRBD1 for D (5 bases). Sequencing was performed on PBMCs. The TCR originated in a woman between 18 and 30 years old in good health. CDR3 region: CSAYNSGNYGYTF. The CDR3 nucleotides are TGCAGTGCTTACAACTCAGGGAACTATGGCTACACCTTC.